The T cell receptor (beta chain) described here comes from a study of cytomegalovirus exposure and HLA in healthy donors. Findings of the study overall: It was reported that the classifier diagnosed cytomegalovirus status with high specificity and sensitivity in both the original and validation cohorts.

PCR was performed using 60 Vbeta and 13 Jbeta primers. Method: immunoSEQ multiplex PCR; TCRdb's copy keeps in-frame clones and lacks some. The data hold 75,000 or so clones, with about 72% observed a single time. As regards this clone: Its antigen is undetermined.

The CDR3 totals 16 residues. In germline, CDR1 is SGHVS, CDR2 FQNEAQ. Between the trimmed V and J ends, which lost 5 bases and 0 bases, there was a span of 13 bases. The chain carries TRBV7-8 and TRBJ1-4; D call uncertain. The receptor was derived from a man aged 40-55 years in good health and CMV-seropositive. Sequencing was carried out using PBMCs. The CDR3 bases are TGTGCCAGCAGCCGAAGGTGGAGGTCAACTAATGAAAAACTGTTTTTT. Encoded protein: CASSRRWRSTNEKLFF.